This TCR beta chain comes out of a study of PD-1 blockade in classical Hodgkin lymphoma. The study, taken as a whole, reports: A reduction in baseline TCR diversity was reportedly seen in newly diagnosed patients relative to healthy donors.

This CDR3 has 15 amino acids. Per the germline V gene, CDR1 is SGHAT and CDR2 is FQNNGV. Trimming cost V 4 bases and J 1 base; bases outside gene matches: 5. A note on this clone: Antigen unknown.

Sequenced by immunoSEQ multiplex PCR; TCRdb stores in-frame clones only, minus some. The sample holds 60,000 to 65,000 clones, about nine tenths seen once. Relapse was seen in all patients after autologous stem cell transplantation, and brentuximab vedotin exposure was variable. The V call is TRBV11-2, the J call TRBJ2-5; TRBD2 matches 8 bases. Sequenced here: peripheral blood mononuclear cells (PBMCs), sampled at baseline. This receptor was identified in a human donor with classical Hodgkin lymphoma. The chain's CDR3 is CASSSSGGSQETQYF. In nucleotides, the CDR3 is TGTGCCAGCAGCTCCAGCGGGGGATCCCAAGAGACCCAGTACTTC.